This record concerns one T cell receptor beta chain sequence. This specimen comes from a study of blood T cell repertoires in COVID-19. Study-level background: Spain, Italy and the United States supplied samples that represented acute and convalescent COVID-19. The analysed material was cDNA or gDNA that came from T cells, B-cell-depleted T cells, or PBMCs.

In the authors' workflow: Estimation of nucleated cell counts was performed using reference gene primer amplification. Method: immunoSEQ multiplex PCR; TCRdb's copy keeps in-frame clones and lacks some. V, J and clone size were drawn from that table, and D and trimming were deduced from the DNA. The sample includes about 200,000 clones, roughly 86% of them seen just once. This sequence was found in a man between 18 and 35 years old with active or convalescent COVID-19. The sequencing sample was made of peripheral blood.

CDR3 coding DNA: TGTGCCAGCAGCCCCCATCTAAACGCGGGAGGCACAGATACGCAGTATTTT. Its protein is CASSPHLNAGGTDTQYF. The rearrangement joins TRBV7-2 to TRBJ2-3; 7 nucleotides match TRBD2. Per the germline V gene, CDR1 is SGHTA and CDR2 is FQGNSA. This CDR3 region has 17 residues. V dropped 5 bases and J dropped 1; count of bases not matched to a gene: 12. Drawing the rest from reference TRBV7-2 and TRBJ2-3, the complete variable domain is GAGVSQSPSNKVTEKGKDVELRCDPISGHTALYWYRQSLGQGLEFLIYFQGNSAPDKSGLPSDRFSAERTGGSVSTLTIQRTQQEDSAVYLCASSPHLNAGGTDTQYFGPGTRLTVL.